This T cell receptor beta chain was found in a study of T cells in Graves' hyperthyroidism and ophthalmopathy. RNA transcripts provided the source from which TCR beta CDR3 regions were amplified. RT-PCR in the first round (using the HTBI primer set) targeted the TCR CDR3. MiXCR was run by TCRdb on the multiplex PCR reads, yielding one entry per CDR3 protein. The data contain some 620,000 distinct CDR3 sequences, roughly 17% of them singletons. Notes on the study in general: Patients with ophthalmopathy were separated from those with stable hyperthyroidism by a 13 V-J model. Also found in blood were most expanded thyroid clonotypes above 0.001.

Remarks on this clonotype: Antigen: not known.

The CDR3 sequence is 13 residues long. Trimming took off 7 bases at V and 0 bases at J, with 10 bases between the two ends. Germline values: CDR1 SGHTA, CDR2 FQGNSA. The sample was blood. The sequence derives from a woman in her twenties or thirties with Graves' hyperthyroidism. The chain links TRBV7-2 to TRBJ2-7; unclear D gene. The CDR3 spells CASTTKPSYEQYF. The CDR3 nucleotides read TGTGCCAGCACTACAAAACCCTCCTACGAGCAGTACTTC. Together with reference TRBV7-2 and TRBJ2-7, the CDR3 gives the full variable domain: GAGVSQSPSNKVTEKGKDVELRCDPISGHTALYWYRQSLGQGLEFLIYFQGNSAPDKSGLPSDRFSAERTGGSVSTLTIQRTQQEDSAVYLCASTTKPSYEQYFGPGTRLTVT.